The entry below gives a single TCR beta chain sequence along with its context. What it recognizes is unknown. Healthy donors of bone marrow made up the group. Primers for the PCR totalled 60 Vbeta and 13 Jbeta. Assay used: immunoSEQ multiplex PCR; TCRdb lists only in-frame clones, some missing. The data show 110,000 or so clones, with 60% to 80% seen just once and approximately 5% held by the top ten. These data come from a study of cytomegalovirus exposure and HLA in healthy donors. Study results and caveats: CMV antigen specificity of a few CMV-associated chains was confirmed in vitro. With later analysis, a missense DCLRE1C variant became linked to TCR beta V- and J-gene trimming.

Trimming left V 0 bases short and J 4 bases short, with 10 bases between. The CDR3 has 15 amino acids. The germline V gene has CDR1 SGHTA and CDR2 FQGNSA. The genes are TRBV7-2 and TRBJ1-5; D gene unclear. The clonotype originates from a man aged 45-60 years in good health and CMV-seropositive. The sequenced sample was PBMCs. CDR3 DNA sequence: TGTGCCAGCAGCTTAGCTGTCGGGGTAAATCAGCCCCAGCATTTT. Amino acids: CASSLAVGVNQPQHF.